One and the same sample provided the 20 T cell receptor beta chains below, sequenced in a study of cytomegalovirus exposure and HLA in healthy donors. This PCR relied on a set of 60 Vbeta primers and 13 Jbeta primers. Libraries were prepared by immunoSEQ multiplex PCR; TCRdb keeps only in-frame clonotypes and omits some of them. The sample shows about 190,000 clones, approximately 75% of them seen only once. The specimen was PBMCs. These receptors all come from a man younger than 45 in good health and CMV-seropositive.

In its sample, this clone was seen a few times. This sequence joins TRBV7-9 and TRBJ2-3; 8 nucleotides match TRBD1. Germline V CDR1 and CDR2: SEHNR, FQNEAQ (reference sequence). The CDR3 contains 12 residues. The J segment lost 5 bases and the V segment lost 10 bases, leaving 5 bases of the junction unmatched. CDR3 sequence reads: CATGQVIDTQYF. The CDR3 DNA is TGTGCCACGGGACAGGTCATAGATACGCAGTATTTT.

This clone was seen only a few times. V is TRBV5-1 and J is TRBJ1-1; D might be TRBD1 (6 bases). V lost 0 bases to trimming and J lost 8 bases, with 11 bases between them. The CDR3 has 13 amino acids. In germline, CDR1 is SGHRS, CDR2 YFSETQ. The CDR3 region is CASSLASGTEAFF. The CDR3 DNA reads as TGCGCCAGCAGCTTGGCCAGTGGGACAGAAGCTTTCTTT.

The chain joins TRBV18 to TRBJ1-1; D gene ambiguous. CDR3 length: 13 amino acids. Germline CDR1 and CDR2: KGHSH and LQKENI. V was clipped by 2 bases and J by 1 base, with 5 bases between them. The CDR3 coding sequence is TGTGCCAGCTCACCAGTAGAGAACACTGAAGCTTTCTTT. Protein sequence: CASSPVENTEAFF.

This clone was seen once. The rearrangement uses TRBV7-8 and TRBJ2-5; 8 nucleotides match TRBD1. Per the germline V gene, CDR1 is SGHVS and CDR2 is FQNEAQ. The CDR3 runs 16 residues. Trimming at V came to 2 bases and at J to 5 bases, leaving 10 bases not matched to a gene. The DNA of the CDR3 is TGTGCCAGCAGCTTACGGTCCGACAGGGGCACGGAGACCCAGTACTTC. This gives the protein CASSLRSDRGTETQYF.

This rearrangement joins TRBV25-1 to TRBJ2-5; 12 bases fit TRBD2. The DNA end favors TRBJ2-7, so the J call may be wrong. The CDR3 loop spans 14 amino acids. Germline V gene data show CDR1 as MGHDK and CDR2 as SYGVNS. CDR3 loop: CASSGLAGTYEQYF. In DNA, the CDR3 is TGTGCCAGTAGCGGACTAGCGGGAACCTACGAGCAGTACTTC.

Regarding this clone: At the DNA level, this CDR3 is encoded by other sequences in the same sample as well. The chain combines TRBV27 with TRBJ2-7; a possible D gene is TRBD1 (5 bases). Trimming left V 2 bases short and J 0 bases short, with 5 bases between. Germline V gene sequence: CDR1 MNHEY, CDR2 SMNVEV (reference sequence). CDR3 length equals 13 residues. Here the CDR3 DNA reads TGTGCCAGCAGTTTAACAGGCTCCTACGAGCAGTACTTC. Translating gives CASSLTGSYEQYF.

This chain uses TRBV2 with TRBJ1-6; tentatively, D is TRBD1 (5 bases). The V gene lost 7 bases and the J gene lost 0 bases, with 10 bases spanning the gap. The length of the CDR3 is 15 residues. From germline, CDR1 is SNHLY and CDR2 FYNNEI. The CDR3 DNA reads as TGTGCCAGCACACCGGGGGGCTCCTATAATTCACCCCTCCACTTT. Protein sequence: CASTPGGSYNSPLHF.

CDR3 nucleotide sequence: TGTGCCAGCAGCTTAGGACTAGCGGGGGGGAATACGCAGTATTTT. It is translated as CASSLGLAGGNTQYF. V and J are TRBV7-9 and TRBJ2-3; 14 bases line up with TRBD2. This CDR3 contains 15 residues. J was trimmed by 7 bases and V by 1 base; bases with no gene match: 1. CDR1 and CDR2 from the germline V gene are SEHNR and FQNEAQ (reference sequence).

The CDR3 protein is CASSWRSVDGADTQYF. CDR3 sequence (DNA): TGTGCCAGCAGTTGGCGAAGCGTTGACGGGGCAGATACGCAGTATTTT. The genes are TRBV27 and TRBJ2-3, with D perhaps TRBD2 (5 bases). Germline V gene sequence: CDR1 MNHEY, CDR2 SMNVEV (reference sequence). CDR3 length: 16 residues. V lost 4 bases and J 4 bases, leaving 18 bases between the germline ends.

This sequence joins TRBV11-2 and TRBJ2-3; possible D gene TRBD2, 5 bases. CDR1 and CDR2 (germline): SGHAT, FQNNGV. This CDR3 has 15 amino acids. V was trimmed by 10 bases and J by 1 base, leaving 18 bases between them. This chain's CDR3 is CATAPAGLGTDTQYF. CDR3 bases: TGTGCCACCGCCCCCGCGGGTCTCGGCACAGATACGCAGTATTTT. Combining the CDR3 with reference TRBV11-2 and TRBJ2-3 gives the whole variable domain EAGVAQSPRYKIIEKRQSVAFWCNPISGHATLYWYQQILGQGPKLLIQFQNNGVVDDSQLPKDRFSAERLKGVDSTLKIQPAKLEDSAVYLCATAPAGLGTDTQYFGPGTRLTVL.

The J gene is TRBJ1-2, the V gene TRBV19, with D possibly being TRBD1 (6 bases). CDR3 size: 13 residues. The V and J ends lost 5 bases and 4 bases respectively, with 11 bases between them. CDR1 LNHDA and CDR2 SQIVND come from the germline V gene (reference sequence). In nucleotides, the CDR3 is TGTGCCAGTAGTCCGGGGACACGCTATGGCTACACCTTC. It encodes CASSPGTRYGYTF.

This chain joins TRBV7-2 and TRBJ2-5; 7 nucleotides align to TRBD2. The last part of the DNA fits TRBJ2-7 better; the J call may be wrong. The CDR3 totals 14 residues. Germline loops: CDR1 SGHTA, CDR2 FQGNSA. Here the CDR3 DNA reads TGTGCCAGCAGCTTATTGGCGGGAGCCTACGAGCAGTACTTC. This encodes CASSLLAGAYEQYF.

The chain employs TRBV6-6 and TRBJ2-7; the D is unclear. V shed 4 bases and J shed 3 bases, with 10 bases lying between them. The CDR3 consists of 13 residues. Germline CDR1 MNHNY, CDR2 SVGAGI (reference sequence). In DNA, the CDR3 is TGTGCCAGCAGTTTTCCACAGATCTACGAGCAGTACTTC. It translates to CASSFPQIYEQYF.

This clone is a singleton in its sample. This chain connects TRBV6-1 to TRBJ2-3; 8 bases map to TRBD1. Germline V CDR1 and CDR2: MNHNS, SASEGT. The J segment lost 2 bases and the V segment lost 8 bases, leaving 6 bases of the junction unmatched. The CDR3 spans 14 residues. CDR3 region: CASCTGQVTDTQYF. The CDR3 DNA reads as TGTGCCAGCTGCACGGGACAGGTCACAGATACGCAGTATTTT.

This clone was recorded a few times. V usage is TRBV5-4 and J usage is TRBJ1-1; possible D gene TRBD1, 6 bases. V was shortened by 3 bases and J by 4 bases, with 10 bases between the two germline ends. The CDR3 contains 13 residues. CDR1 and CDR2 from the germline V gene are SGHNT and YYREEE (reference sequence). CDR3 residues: CASSSDSLTEAFF. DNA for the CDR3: TGTGCCAGCAGCTCGGACAGTCTCACTGAAGCTTTCTTT.

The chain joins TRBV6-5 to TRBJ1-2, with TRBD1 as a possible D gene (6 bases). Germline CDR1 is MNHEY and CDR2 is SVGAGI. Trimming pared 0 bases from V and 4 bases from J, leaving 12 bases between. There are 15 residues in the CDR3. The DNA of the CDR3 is TGTGCCAGCAGTTACTCGCCAGGGGCGGCCTATGGCTACACCTTC. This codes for CASSYSPGAAYGYTF.

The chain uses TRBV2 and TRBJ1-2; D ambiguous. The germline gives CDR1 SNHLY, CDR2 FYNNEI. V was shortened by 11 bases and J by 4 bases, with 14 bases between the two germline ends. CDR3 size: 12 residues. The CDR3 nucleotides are TGTGCCTGGCGACAATCCGGCTATGGCTACACCTTC. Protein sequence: CAWRQSGYGYTF.

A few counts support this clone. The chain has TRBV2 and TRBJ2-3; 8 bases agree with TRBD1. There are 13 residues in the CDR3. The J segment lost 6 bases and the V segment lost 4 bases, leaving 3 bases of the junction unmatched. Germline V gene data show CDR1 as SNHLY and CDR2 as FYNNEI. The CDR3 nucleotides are TGTGCCAGCAGTGCGCAGGGGGCGGATACGCAGTATTTT. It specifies CASSAQGADTQYF.

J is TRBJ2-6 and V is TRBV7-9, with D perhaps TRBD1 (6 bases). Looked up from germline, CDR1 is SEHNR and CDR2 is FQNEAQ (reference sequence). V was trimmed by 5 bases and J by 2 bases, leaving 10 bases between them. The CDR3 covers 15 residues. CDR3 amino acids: CASSASGAGANVLTF. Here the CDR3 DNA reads TGTGCCAGCAGCGCATCAGGGGCTGGGGCCAACGTCCTGACTTTC.

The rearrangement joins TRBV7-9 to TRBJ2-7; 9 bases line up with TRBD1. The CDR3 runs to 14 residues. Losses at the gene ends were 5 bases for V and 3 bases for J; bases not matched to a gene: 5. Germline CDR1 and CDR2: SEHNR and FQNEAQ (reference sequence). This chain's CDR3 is CASSPRQGVYEQYF. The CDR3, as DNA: TGTGCCAGCAGCCCTAGACAGGGGGTCTACGAGCAGTACTTC.